These 29 T cell receptor beta chains originate from one sample sequenced in a study of technical replicates of blood from a few donors. This table comes from immunoSEQ multiplex PCR, and its TCRdb copy is limited to in-frame clones, with some not included. The data show 87,000 or so clones, with just under 95% seen just once and around 0.36% held by the top ten. The sequenced sample was T cells isolated from PBMCs. These receptors were obtained from a human donor in good health.

V is TRBV7-2 and J is TRBJ2-7; 8 bases line up with TRBD2. The CDR3 loop spans 14 amino acids. CDR1 and CDR2 (germline): SGHTA, FQGNSA. The V segment lost 7 bases and the J segment 1 base; nucleotides outside the gene matches: 6. The CDR3 coding sequence is TGTGCCAGCAAACTAGCGGAAATATCCTACGAGCAGTACTTC. Its translation: CASKLAEISYEQYF.

The count of this clone is one. The rearrangement uses TRBV28 and TRBJ2-5, with D perhaps TRBD1 (5 bases). The CDR3 is made up of 15 amino acids. CDR1 MDHEN and CDR2 SYDVKM come from the germline V gene. Trimming left V 5 bases short and J 4 bases short, with 17 bases between. The CDR3 spells CASSPPGLDRETQYF. The CDR3 DNA reads as TGTGCCAGCAGTCCACCAGGGCTAGACAGAGAGACCCAGTACTTC.

CDR3 DNA sequence: TGCGCCAGCAGCGACAGGGGAGGCACTGAAGCTTTCTTT. It translates to CASSDRGGTEAFF. V gene TRBV4-1 combines with J gene TRBJ1-1, with 8 bases matching TRBD1. With V trimmed by 5 bases and J by 4 bases, 3 bases remained unmatched. Germline V CDR1 and CDR2: MGHRA, YSYEKL. CDR3 length: 13 residues.

The chain has TRBV5-6 and TRBJ2-5, with D maybe TRBD1 (5 bases). The CDR3 has 15 residues. From germline, CDR1 is SGHDT and CDR2 YYEEEE. Trimming removed 4 bases from V and 4 bases from J, with 17 bases in between. This chain's CDR3 is CASSRGHQGVETQYF. The CDR3 DNA reads as TGTGCCAGCAGCCGCGGACACCAAGGGGTAGAGACCCAGTACTTC.

The V and J genes are TRBV15 and TRBJ2-6; 9 bases fit TRBD2. This CDR3 has 17 residues. In germline, CDR1 is LNHNV, CDR2 YYDKDF (reference sequence). Trimming removed 5 bases from V and 3 bases from J; junction bases left unmatched: 8. This CDR3 reads CATSRTSGLGGANVLTF. CDR3 sequence (DNA): TGTGCCACCAGCCGAACTAGCGGGCTAGGTGGGGCCAACGTCCTGACTTTC.

The chain couples TRBV9 to TRBJ2-5; 10 nucleotides align to TRBD2. The CDR3 contains 14 residues. The ends lost 6 bases at V and 5 bases at J; junction bases unmatched: 7. Germline assignment: CDR1 SGDLS and CDR2 YYNGEE. The CDR3 is CASTRAGGYETQYF. The CDR3 DNA reads TGTGCCAGCACTAGAGCGGGAGGGTATGAGACCCAGTACTTC.

The chain has TRBV30 and TRBJ2-7; weak D call: TRBD1 (5 bases). Germline V gives CDR1 GTSNPN, CDR2 SVGIG (reference sequence). V lost 0 bases, J lost 5 bases, and 11 bases lay in between. CDR3 length: 13 amino acids. The CDR3 region has the DNA TGTGCCTGGAGTGTACGTTTAGGGGACGAGCAGTACTTC. Translated: CAWSVRLGDEQYF.

This chain joins TRBV11-3 and TRBJ1-1; D is unclear. V dropped 2 bases and J dropped 1 base, with 11 bases sitting between them. The CDR3 length is 15 residues. The germline CDR1 and CDR2 sequences are SGHNT and YENEEA. The CDR3 reads CASSLIGRGNTEAFF. CDR3 nucleotide sequence: TGTGCCAGCAGCTTAATTGGACGGGGGAACACTGAAGCTTTCTTT. Full variable domain (remainder filled in from reference TRBV11-3 and TRBJ1-1): EAGVVQSPRYKIIEKKQPVAFWCNPISGHNTLYWYLQNLGQGPELLIRYENEEAVDDSQLPKDRFSAERLKGVDSTLKIQPAELGDSAVYLCASSLIGRGNTEAFFGQGTRLTVV.

The gene calls are TRBV2 and TRBJ1-1; 10 positions agree with TRBD1. Germline V CDR1 and CDR2: SNHLY, FYNNEI. The CDR3 contains 12 residues. Trimming removed 8 bases from V and 6 bases from J; junction bases left unmatched: 3. In nucleotides, the CDR3 is TGTGCCAGCGGGGACAGGGGTCCTGAAGCTTTCTTT. Its translation is CASGDRGPEAFF.

This chain connects TRBV7-6 to TRBJ1-2, with 9 nucleotides matching TRBD1. V was clipped by 1 base and J by 5 bases; unmatched bases: 8. The CDR3 is 16 amino acids. Germline CDR1 SGHVS, CDR2 FNYEAQ. CDR3 loop: CASSLVPAGQGYGYTF. The DNA for the CDR3 is TGTGCCAGCAGCTTAGTCCCCGCGGGACAGGGTTATGGCTACACCTTC.

The chain recombines TRBV19 with TRBJ1-3, with D hard to call. Per germline, CDR1 LNHDA and CDR2 SQIVND (reference sequence). CDR3 length: 12 residues. V gave up 7 bases and J gave up 5 bases, with 9 bases separating them. CDR3 DNA: TGTGCCAGTACTTATGACAGAAACACCATATATTTT. Translated, it gives CASTYDRNTIYF.

CDR3 loop: CAWDLGGGYGYTF. The DNA for the CDR3 is TGTGCCTGGGATCTGGGGGGGGGCTATGGCTACACCTTC. The V call is TRBV30, the J call TRBJ1-2, with TRBD1 as a possible D gene (5 bases). Germline assignment: CDR1 GTSNPN and CDR2 SVGIG (reference sequence). Between the trimmed V and J ends, which lost 5 bases and 4 bases, there was a span of 14 bases. The CDR3 totals 13 residues.

The DNA for the CDR3 is TGCGCCAGCGAGGAACAGGGTGGAATAGGCGGGGAGCTGTTTTTT. This sequence encodes CASEEQGGIGGELFF. The chain uses TRBV5-1 and TRBJ2-2; tentative D call: TRBD1 (6 bases). V lost 7 bases to trimming and J lost 7 bases, with 20 bases between them. The CDR3 runs 15 residues. Germline assignment: CDR1 SGHRS and CDR2 YFSETQ. The variable domain in full, with the rest retrieved from reference TRBV5-1 and TRBJ2-2, is KAGVTQTPRYLIKTRGQQVTLSCSPISGHRSVSWYQQTPGQGLQFLFEYFSETQRNKGNFPGRFSGRQFSNSRSEMNVSTLELGDSALYLCASEEQGGIGGELFFGEGSRLTVL.

J is TRBJ2-2 and V is TRBV10-3; 14 nucleotides match TRBD2. With V trimmed by 7 bases and J by 3 bases, 7 bases remained unmatched. Germline CDR1 and CDR2: ENHRY and SYGVKD. The CDR3 extends over 17 amino acids. The CDR3 region has the DNA TGTGCCATCACCGTGGGACTAGCGGGAGCCGACACCGGGGAGCTGTTTTTT. Protein: CAITVGLAGADTGELFF.

The V call is TRBV4-3, the J call TRBJ2-2; 8 bases line up with TRBD1. Germline assignment: CDR1 LGHNA and CDR2 YSLEER. The CDR3 has 14 amino acids. The J segment lost 5 bases and the V segment lost 3 bases, leaving 2 bases of the junction unmatched. DNA of the CDR3: TGCGCCAGCAGCCACGGACAGGGAACCGGGGAGCTGTTTTTT. Amino acid sequence: CASSHGQGTGELFF.

V and J are TRBV7-9 and TRBJ2-3; D uncertain. V was shortened by 2 bases and J by 2 bases, with 14 bases between the two germline ends. CDR1 SEHNR and CDR2 FQNEAQ come from the germline V gene (reference sequence). The CDR3 contains 16 residues. This CDR3 reads CASSLKFGRYTDTQYF. CDR3 in DNA: TGTGCCAGCAGCTTAAAGTTTGGCAGGTACACAGATACGCAGTATTTT.

The chain recombines TRBV7-9 with TRBJ1-4; possibly TRBD1 for D (6 bases). The CDR3 is 12 amino acids. Deletions cut 5 bases from V and 13 bases from J, with 14 bases between. Germline loops: CDR1 SEHNR, CDR2 FQNEAQ (reference sequence). CDR3 amino acids: CASSTPGEGLFF. The CDR3 bases are TGTGCCAGCAGCACCCCAGGGGAAGGACTGTTTTTT.

The rearrangement links TRBV4-1 to TRBJ1-3; 9 nucleotides line up with TRBD1. Germline assignment: CDR1 MGHRA and CDR2 YSYEKL. The CDR3 is 16 residues long. V shed 1 base and J 4 bases; nucleotides not matched to a gene: 5. The CDR3 nucleotides read TGCGCCAGCAGCCAAGCACGGGACAGGGCGGGAAACACCATATATTTT. Translating it yields CASSQARDRAGNTIYF.

The genes are TRBV6-1 and TRBJ2-7; 9 bases agree with TRBD1. CDR1 and CDR2 (germline): MNHNS, SASEGT. The V gene end was trimmed by 6 bases and the J gene end by 5 bases; junction bases not matched to a gene: 11. This CDR3 comprises 15 residues. The CDR3 nucleotides are TGTGCCAGCAGACTGTTGACAGGGGGTCAAAACGAGCAGTACTTC. Its translation: CASRLLTGGQNEQYF.

V and J are TRBV4-1 and TRBJ2-7, with 9 bases lining up with TRBD1. The CDR3 contains 17 residues. Germline lookup yields CDR1 MGHRA and CDR2 YSYEKL. J gave up 2 bases and V 3 bases, and 11 bases lay outside the gene matches. In DNA form, the CDR3 reads TGCGCCAGCAGCCATGCACCTCCGGGACAGGGTCCCTACGAGCAGTACTTC. Its protein is CASSHAPPGQGPYEQYF.

This clone was detected only once. This chain uses TRBV29-1 with TRBJ2-7, with TRBD1 matching over 7 bases. Trimming cost V 6 bases and J 0 bases; bases outside gene matches: 5. This CDR3 spans 13 amino acids. From germline, CDR1 is SQVTM and CDR2 ANQGSEA. CDR3 loop: CSVRQGYSYEQYF. CDR3 DNA: TGCAGCGTGCGACAGGGTTACTCCTACGAGCAGTACTTC.

This clone has only one observation. The chain is built from TRBV27 and TRBJ2-7; D not certain. The CDR3 has 12 residues. Trimming removed 2 bases from V and 6 bases from J, with 8 bases in between. Germline V lookup: CDR1 MNHEY, CDR2 SMNVEV (reference sequence). The CDR3 is CASSLPSREQYF. As DNA, the CDR3 is TGTGCCAGCAGTTTACCTAGTCGCGAGCAGTACTTC.

The CDR3 loop is CASSRLLAGGGEQYF. CDR3 nucleotide sequence: TGTGCCAGTAGCCGATTACTAGCGGGAGGAGGCGAGCAGTACTTC. This chain connects TRBV19 to TRBJ2-7, with 12 positions matching TRBD2. CDR1 LNHDA and CDR2 SQIVND come from the germline V gene (reference sequence). Losses at the gene ends were 6 bases for V and 6 bases for J; bases not matched to a gene: 9. The CDR3 has 15 residues.

V and J are TRBV19 and TRBJ1-5, with a weak D call TRBD1 (6 bases). Germline CDR1 LNHDA, CDR2 SQIVND (reference sequence). This CDR3 contains 15 residues. V shed 2 bases and J shed 4 bases, with 12 bases lying between them. CDR3 protein: CASSISQGSNQPQHF. CDR3 in DNA: TGTGCCAGTAGTATATCTCAGGGGAGTAATCAGCCCCAGCATTTT.

The CDR3 nucleotides are TGCGCCAGCAGCCAAGAAGGTCGTCTAGCGGGAGGTATGGTAGAGACCCAGTACTTC. This encodes CASSQEGRLAGGMVETQYF. The chain links TRBV4-1 to TRBJ2-5; 11 nucleotides align to TRBD2. Germline V CDR1 and CDR2: MGHRA, YSYEKL. J was trimmed by 4 bases and V by 0 bases; bases with no gene match: 13. This CDR3 contains 19 residues.

The genes are TRBV6-1 and TRBJ2-7; no clear D. This CDR3 is built from 13 residues. Germline CDR1 and CDR2: MNHNS and SASEGT. Trimming took off 0 bases at V and 3 bases at J, with 6 bases between the two ends. The CDR3, as DNA: TGTGCCAGCAGTGAAGCCGCGGTCTACGAGCAGTACTTC. Protein: CASSEAAVYEQYF.

V is TRBV30 and J is TRBJ2-7, with 11 bases identical to TRBD2. Germline CDR1 and CDR2: GTSNPN and SVGIG (reference sequence). CDR3 size: 17 residues. The V gene end was trimmed by 8 bases and the J gene end by 1 base; junction bases not matched to a gene: 16. CDR3 bases: TGTGCCGCAAGGGGGCTAGCGGGAGGTCGTGGGTCCTACGAGCAGTACTTC. It translates to CAARGLAGGRGSYEQYF.

The chain carries TRBV2 and TRBJ2-2; TRBD1 agrees at 8 bases. Trimming removed 3 bases from V and 4 bases from J; junction bases left unmatched: 4. CDR3 length: 15 amino acids. The germline gives CDR1 SNHLY, CDR2 FYNNEI. CDR3 coding DNA: TGTGCCAGCAGTGAGGGACAGGCATTCACCGGGGAGCTGTTTTTT. Residues: CASSEGQAFTGELFF.

The rearrangement links TRBV4-1 to TRBJ2-5, with D unclear. Between the trimmed V and J ends, which lost 4 bases and 5 bases, there was a span of 11 bases. The CDR3 has 13 residues. Germline CDR1 is MGHRA and CDR2 is YSYEKL. The CDR3 loop reads CASSLDPEETQYF. The CDR3 bases are TGCGCCAGCAGCCTAGACCCGGAGGAGACCCAGTACTTC.